The T cell receptor (beta chain) under discussion was sequenced for a study of blood T cell repertoires in COVID-19. Trimming cost V 6 bases and J 2 bases, with 13 bases left between them. CDR3 length equals 14 residues. Per germline, CDR1 SNHLY and CDR2 FYNNEI. As processed by the authors: Researchers report that nucleated cell counts were estimated from reference gene primer amplification. Sequenced by immunoSEQ multiplex PCR; TCRdb stores in-frame clones only, minus some. V, J and clone size derive from that table, while D and trimming were established from the DNA sequence. The sample has 150,000 to 200,000 clones, more than 70% seen once; the top ten hold 8% to 10%.

The receptor comes from a woman between 25 and 40 years old who had recovered from COVID-19. The V call is TRBV2, the J call TRBJ2-5; perhaps TRBD1 as D (5 bases). The sequenced sample was PBMCs or T cells enriched from blood (not recorded which). The DNA of the CDR3 is TGTGCCAGCAGGAGGACAACTGGGCAAGAGACCCAGTACTTC. It yields the protein CASRRTTGQETQYF.